Listed below are T cell receptor beta chains from one sample, sequenced in a study of T cell changes during pregnancy in multiple sclerosis. Data came from immunoSEQ multiplex PCR; TCRdb stores just in-frame clones and leaves some out. The sample carries 70,000 or so clones, about nine tenths recorded once. This specimen was peripheral blood, taken in the third trimester of pregnancy. The receptors originated from a female donor in good health, enrolled as a control in a pregnancy study. CDR3s include the opening cysteine and the closing phenylalanine or tryptophan. Fields, in order: CDR3 protein, CDR3 DNA, D gene, V gene, J gene, clone size. D genes are given only for firm matches. Clone size is shown for a subset of rows, as once, few, many or a class of expanded clone.

CDR3 protein: CASSLGSGNYYEQYF
CDR3 DNA: TGTGCCAGCAGCTTAGGGTCAGGGAATTACTACGAGCAGTACTTC
D gene: -
V gene: TRBV7-6
J gene: TRBJ2-7
clone size: -

CDR3 protein: CASSVVRNTEAFF
CDR3 DNA: TGTGCCAGCAGCGTAGTGAGGAACACTGAAGCTTTCTTT
D gene: -
V gene: TRBV9
J gene: TRBJ1-1
clone size: -

CDR3 protein: CASSYLGTEAFF
CDR3 DNA: TGTGCCAGCAGCTATCTCGGCACTGAAGCTTTCTTT
D gene: -
V gene: TRBV7-9
J gene: TRBJ1-1
clone size: -

CDR3 protein: CASSPYGRGETQYF
CDR3 DNA: TGTGCCAGCAGTCCCTACGGGCGGGGCGAGACCCAGTACTTC
D gene: -
V gene: TRBV27
J gene: TRBJ2-5
clone size: -

CDR3 protein: CASSPDRTYGYTF
CDR3 DNA: TGTGCCAGCAGCCCCGACAGGACATATGGCTACACCTTC
D gene: -
V gene: TRBV6-5
J gene: TRBJ1-2
clone size: -

CDR3 protein: CASSDPARGQVDEQYF
CDR3 DNA: TGTGCCAGTAGTGATCCGGCAAGGGGACAGGTCGATGAGCAGTACTTC
D gene: TRBD1
V gene: TRBV19
J gene: TRBJ2-7
clone size: -

CDR3 protein: CASSGPGGQETQYF
CDR3 DNA: TGTGCCAGCAGCGGCCCAGGGGGGCAAGAGACCCAGTACTTC
D gene: -
V gene: TRBV11-2
J gene: TRBJ2-5
clone size: -

CDR3 protein: CASRRTGGAGNTIYF
CDR3 DNA: TGTGCCAGCAGACGGACAGGGGGCGCGGGAAACACCATATATTTT
D gene: TRBD1
V gene: TRBV6-5
J gene: TRBJ1-3
clone size: -

CDR3 protein: CASSLLRGTANTGELFF
CDR3 DNA: TGTGCCAGCAGCTTACTGAGGGGGACAGCGAACACCGGGGAGCTGTTTTTT
D gene: TRBD1
V gene: TRBV13
J gene: TRBJ2-2
clone size: -

CDR3 protein: CASSPPYPGVNEKLFF
CDR3 DNA: TGTGCCAGCTCACCGCCGTATCCGGGGGTTAATGAAAAACTGTTTTTT
D gene: -
V gene: TRBV18
J gene: TRBJ1-4
clone size: -

CDR3 protein: CASSPTGFSGNTIYF
CDR3 DNA: TGTGCCAGTAGCCCGACAGGTTTCTCTGGAAACACCATATATTTT
D gene: -
V gene: TRBV19
J gene: TRBJ1-3
clone size: -

CDR3 protein: CATSRDRGQSGNTIYF
CDR3 DNA: TGTGCCACCAGCAGAGATAGGGGGCAAAGTGGAAACACCATATATTTT
D gene: TRBD1
V gene: TRBV15
J gene: TRBJ1-3
clone size: -

CDR3 protein: CASSPRQGVTEAFF
CDR3 DNA: TGTGCCAGCAGCCCCCGACAGGGGGTCACTGAAGCTTTCTTT
D gene: TRBD1
V gene: TRBV7-9
J gene: TRBJ1-1
clone size: -

CDR3 protein: CASSLRTSGDTQYF
CDR3 DNA: TGTGCCAGCAGCTTGCGGACTAGCGGGGATACGCAGTATTTT
D gene: TRBD2
V gene: TRBV7-2
J gene: TRBJ2-3
clone size: -

CDR3 protein: CASSLQTGTSFIPEQFF
CDR3 DNA: TGCGCCAGCAGCCTTCAGACCGGGACTAGCTTTATCCCTGAGCAGTTCTTC
D gene: TRBD2
V gene: TRBV4-1
J gene: TRBJ2-1
clone size: once

CDR3 protein: CASSPRGELASSYEQYF
CDR3 DNA: TGCGCCAGCAGCCCGCGGGGGGAACTAGCGAGTTCCTACGAGCAGTACTTC
D gene: TRBD2
V gene: TRBV4-1
J gene: TRBJ2-7
clone size: -

CDR3 protein: CASSLNRESNSPLHF
CDR3 DNA: TGCGCCAGCAGCTTGAACAGGGAATCGAATTCACCCCTCCACTTT
D gene: -
V gene: TRBV5-1
J gene: TRBJ1-6
clone size: few

CDR3 protein: CASTVGVYGYTF
CDR3 DNA: TGTGCCAGCACGGTCGGGGTCTATGGCTACACCTTC
D gene: -
V gene: TRBV6-1
J gene: TRBJ1-2
clone size: -

CDR3 protein: CASSQEGLGTYEQYF
CDR3 DNA: TGCGCCAGCAGCCAAGAAGGACTGGGGACCTACGAGCAGTACTTC
D gene: -
V gene: TRBV4-1
J gene: TRBJ2-7
clone size: -

CDR3 protein: CASSDQAGTDTQYF
CDR3 DNA: TGTGCCAGCAGTGACCAGGCCGGCACAGATACGCAGTATTTT
D gene: -
V gene: TRBV6-4
J gene: TRBJ2-3
clone size: -

CDR3 protein: CASSEGDRSYEQYF
CDR3 DNA: TGTGCCAGCAGCGAAGGGGACAGAAGCTACGAGCAGTACTTC
D gene: -
V gene: TRBV21-1
J gene: TRBJ2-7
clone size: -

CDR3 protein: CASNPIGQGRLNQPQHF
CDR3 DNA: TGTGCCAGTAACCCCATAGGACAGGGACGCCTCAATCAGCCCCAGCATTTT
D gene: TRBD1
V gene: TRBV19
J gene: TRBJ1-5
clone size: -

CDR3 protein: CASSPDRNYGYTF
CDR3 DNA: TGTGCCAGCAGCCCTGACAGAAACTATGGCTACACCTTC
D gene: -
V gene: TRBV7-2
J gene: TRBJ1-2
clone size: -

CDR3 protein: CASSLSGGNTEAFF
CDR3 DNA: TGTGCCAGCAGCTTATCAGGGGGAAACACTGAAGCTTTCTTT
D gene: TRBD1
V gene: TRBV7-8
J gene: TRBJ1-1
clone size: -

CDR3 protein: CASSRTGTDYGYTF
CDR3 DNA: TGCGCCAGCAGCCGGACCGGGACAGACTATGGCTACACCTTC
D gene: TRBD1
V gene: TRBV4-3
J gene: TRBJ1-2
clone size: -

CDR3 protein: CASSRTGDSSGNTIYF
CDR3 DNA: TGTGCCAGTAGCCGGACAGGGGACAGCTCTGGAAACACCATATATTTT
D gene: TRBD1
V gene: TRBV19
J gene: TRBJ1-3
clone size: -

CDR3 protein: CASSFVRGSNTEAFF
CDR3 DNA: TGTGCCAGCAGCTTCGTCAGGGGCTCGAACACTGAAGCTTTCTTT
D gene: -
V gene: TRBV5-7
J gene: TRBJ1-1
clone size: -

CDR3 protein: CATSTPGLAGDMTDTQYF
CDR3 DNA: TGTGCCACCAGTACTCCGGGACTAGCGGGAGATATGACAGATACGCAGTATTTT
D gene: TRBD2
V gene: TRBV15
J gene: TRBJ2-3
clone size: -

CDR3 protein: CASSEVAGGFYSNQPQHF
CDR3 DNA: TGTGCCAGCAGTGAAGTAGCAGGGGGTTTTTATAGCAATCAGCCCCAGCATTTT
D gene: TRBD1
V gene: TRBV2
J gene: TRBJ1-5
clone size: -

CDR3 protein: CASSGAGNTEAFF
CDR3 DNA: TGCGCCAGCAGCGGGGCTGGGAACACTGAAGCTTTCTTT
D gene: -
V gene: TRBV5-1
J gene: TRBJ1-1
clone size: few

CDR3 protein: CASRERGVSEAFF
CDR3 DNA: TGTGCCAGCAGAGAACGGGGGGTCTCTGAAGCTTTCTTT
D gene: -
V gene: TRBV6-5
J gene: TRBJ1-1
clone size: once

CDR3 protein: CASSEAGGGSYNEQFF
CDR3 DNA: TGTGCCAGCAGTGAAGCAGGCGGGGGCTCCTACAATGAGCAGTTCTTC
D gene: TRBD2
V gene: TRBV6-1
J gene: TRBJ2-1
clone size: -

CDR3 protein: CASSLRGDRVVDEQYF
CDR3 DNA: TGTGCCAGCAGTTTGAGGGGGGACAGGGTGGTCGACGAGCAGTACTTC
D gene: TRBD1
V gene: TRBV27
J gene: TRBJ2-7
clone size: once

CDR3 protein: CARSTGLSGNTIYF
CDR3 DNA: TGTGCCCGGAGCACAGGCCTCTCTGGAAACACCATATATTTT
D gene: -
V gene: TRBV30
J gene: TRBJ1-3
clone size: -

CDR3 protein: CASSPSGSYGYTF
CDR3 DNA: TGTGCCAGCTCACCGAGCGGTTCCTATGGCTACACCTTC
D gene: -
V gene: TRBV18
J gene: TRBJ1-2
clone size: -

CDR3 protein: CASSVLVTNTGELFF
CDR3 DNA: TGTGCCAGCAGCGTACTAGTAACGAACACCGGGGAGCTGTTTTTT
D gene: -
V gene: TRBV9
J gene: TRBJ2-2
clone size: -

CDR3 protein: CASSEEQAPRYNEQFF
CDR3 DNA: TGTGCCAGCAGTGAAGAACAGGCCCCCCGTTACAATGAGCAGTTCTTC
D gene: -
V gene: TRBV6-4
J gene: TRBJ2-1
clone size: -

CDR3 protein: CASRLGGAAPNEQFF
CDR3 DNA: TGTGCCAGCAGGCTAGGGGGCGCAGCGCCTAATGAGCAGTTCTTC
D gene: TRBD1
V gene: TRBV6-5
J gene: TRBJ2-1
clone size: once

CDR3 protein: CASSLGLGSTDTQYF
CDR3 DNA: TGTGCCAGTAGTCTCGGACTAGGCAGCACAGATACGCAGTATTTT
D gene: TRBD2
V gene: TRBV19
J gene: TRBJ2-3
clone size: -

CDR3 protein: CASRGLAGGYNEQFF
CDR3 DNA: TGTGCCAGCAGAGGACTAGCGGGGGGTTACAATGAGCAGTTCTTC
D gene: TRBD2
V gene: TRBV6-5
J gene: TRBJ2-1
clone size: -

CDR3 protein: CASTWGGKNTEAFF
CDR3 DNA: TGTGCCAGCACCTGGGGGGGAAAGAACACTGAAGCTTTCTTT
D gene: -
V gene: TRBV6-5
J gene: TRBJ1-1
clone size: -

CDR3 protein: CASSWGWETEAFF
CDR3 DNA: TGCGCCAGCAGCTGGGGTTGGGAGACTGAAGCTTTCTTT
D gene: -
V gene: TRBV5-1
J gene: TRBJ1-1
clone size: -

CDR3 protein: CASKAAGRGYEQYF
CDR3 DNA: TGTGCCAGCAAGGCAGCGGGGAGGGGTTACGAGCAGTACTTC
D gene: TRBD2
V gene: TRBV6-1
J gene: TRBJ2-7
clone size: -

CDR3 protein: CASSMSSRSSYNEQFF
CDR3 DNA: TGTGCCAGTAGTATGTCTAGCCGCAGCTCCTACAATGAGCAGTTCTTC
D gene: -
V gene: TRBV19
J gene: TRBJ2-1
clone size: -

CDR3 protein: CATSAGVRETQYF
CDR3 DNA: TGTGCCACCAGCGCGGGGGTGAGAGAGACCCAGTACTTC
D gene: TRBD2
V gene: TRBV15
J gene: TRBJ2-5
clone size: -

CDR3 protein: CASSIGGQGAEAFF
CDR3 DNA: TGTGCCAGTAGTATAGGGGGACAGGGGGCTGAAGCTTTCTTT
D gene: TRBD1
V gene: TRBV19
J gene: TRBJ1-1
clone size: -

CDR3 protein: CATEGLGETQYF
CDR3 DNA: TGTGCCACCGAGGGACTAGGAGAGACCCAGTACTTC
D gene: TRBD2
V gene: TRBV28
J gene: TRBJ2-5
clone size: -

CDR3 protein: CASSDSKQGEVRNTGELFF
CDR3 DNA: TGTGCCAGCAGTGACTCGAAACAGGGGGAGGTTAGGAACACCGGGGAGCTGTTTTTT
D gene: TRBD1
V gene: TRBV6-4
J gene: TRBJ2-2
clone size: -

CDR3 protein: CASSLGAPTNEKLFF
CDR3 DNA: TGTGCCAGCAGCTTAGGGGCCCCAACTAATGAAAAACTGTTTTTT
D gene: -
V gene: TRBV7-2
J gene: TRBJ1-4
clone size: -

CDR3 protein: CASGSLAPGTGVYGYTF
CDR3 DNA: TGTGCCAGCGGGAGCCTAGCCCCGGGGACGGGGGTTTATGGCTACACCTTC
D gene: -
V gene: TRBV7-9
J gene: TRBJ1-2
clone size: -

CDR3 protein: CASSEGTKREQYF
CDR3 DNA: TGTGCCAGCAGTGAAGGGACAAAACGGGAGCAGTACTTC
D gene: -
V gene: TRBV6-1
J gene: TRBJ2-7
clone size: -